A selection of T cell receptor beta chains follows, all from one sample in a study of blood T cells in healthy people across ages. TCRdb used MiXCR to reprocess the 5' RACE reads, holding one entry per CDR3 protein. The sample shows about 1.4 million distinct CDR3 sequences, approximately 59% of them seen only once. Sequencing was performed on blood. All receptors derive from a man aged 18 to 29 in good health. CDR3s include the opening cysteine and the closing phenylalanine or tryptophan. The D gene is left open where the match is weak. Expanded clones are given a class, and other clones once, few, many or no size at all.

J gene | V gene | D gene | clone size | CDR3 length | CDR3 DNA | CDR3 protein
TRBJ1-1 | TRBV4-1 | . | . | 15 | TGCGCCAGCACACGAGCGATGACGATGAACACTGAAGCTTTCTTT | CASTRAMTMNTEAFF
TRBJ2-3 | TRBV9 | . | . | 15 | TGTGCCAGCAACCCTCTCGGCGGGGTCACAGATACGCAGTATTTT | CASNPLGGVTDTQYF
TRBJ1-2 | TRBV29-1 | . | . | 13 | TGCAGCGTTGAACAGGGTAGTGTCTATGGCTACACCTTC | CSVEQGSVYGYTF
TRBJ2-5 | TRBV12-3/TRBV12-4 | . | . | 15 | TGTGCCAGCAGTTTCGGTCGGGGACACCAAGAGACCCAGTACTTC | CASSFGRGHQETQYF
TRBJ2-5 | TRBV27 | . | . | 12 | TGTGTCAGCAGGGGTATTATGGAGACCCAGTACTTC | CVSRGIMETQYF
TRBJ2-3 | TRBV27 | TRBD2 | once | 15 | TGTGCCAGCAGTTCTCTAGCGGCGGTAATAGATACGCAGTATTTT | CASSSLAAVIDTQYF
TRBJ2-3 | TRBV28 | . | . | 15 | TGTGCCAGCAGTTCTCAAGGGTCCACTGCCAGTACGCAGTATTTT | CASSSQGSTASTQYF
TRBJ2-2 | TRBV29-1 | . | few | 14 | TGCAGCGTTGACATTAATAGCGACACCGGGGAGCTGTTTTTT | CSVDINSDTGELFF
TRBJ1-2 | TRBV4-1 | . | . | 16 | TGCGTCAGCAGCCAAGAAGGGGCAGGGGACGCCTATGGCTACACCTTC | CVSSQEGAGDAYGYTF
TRBJ2-2 | TRBV9 | TRBD1 | . | 16 | TGTGCCAGCAGCGAGAACAGGGGAGCGAACACCGGGGAGCTGTTTTTT | CASSENRGANTGELFF
TRBJ2-3 | TRBV6-2/TRBV6-3 | . | few | 16 | TGTGCCAGCAGTTACTCGTCCATCGGTGGCCCAGATACGCAGTATTTT | CASSYSSIGGPDTQYF
TRBJ1-2 | TRBV27 | . | . | 14 | TGTGCCAGCAGTTTGTATGAGGGATTCGATGGCTACACCTTC | CASSLYEGFDGYTF
TRBJ2-7 | TRBV4-3 | . | . | 13 | TGCGCCAGCAGCCAAGGAGGGGATTACGAGCAGTACTTC | CASSQGGDYEQYF
TRBJ1-2 | TRBV10-3 | . | few | 13 | TGTGCCATCAGTGAGCCAGGGAACTATGGCTACACCTTC | CAISEPGNYGYTF
TRBJ1-2 | TRBV30 | . | . | 11 | TGTGCCTGGAGACAGAGCTATGGCTACACCTTC | CAWRQSYGYTF
TRBJ2-3 | TRBV12-3/TRBV12-4 | TRBD1 | . | 15 | TGTGCCAGCAGCACAAACAGGGGGCGCACAGATACGCAGTATTTT | CASSTNRGRTDTQYF
TRBJ2-7 | TRBV12-3/TRBV12-4 | . | . | 15 | TGTGCCAGCAGTCCCCAGACCCTACGGATCTACGAGCAGTACTTC | CASSPQTLRIYEQYF
TRBJ2-7 | TRBV5-6 | TRBD2 | few | 17 | TGTGCCAGCAGCTTGGCCCCTGTAGCGGGAGGGATGTACGAGCAGTACTTC | CASSLAPVAGGMYEQYF
TRBJ2-1 | TRBV14 | TRBD2 | few | 15 | TGTGCCAGCAGCCTACTAGCGGGGACATCCAATGAGCAGTTCTTC | CASSLLAGTSNEQFF
TRBJ2-7 | TRBV3-1 | . | . | 16 | TGTGCCAGCAGCCAAGAACACGACTCTTCAACCTACGAGCAGTACTTC | CASSQEHDSSTYEQYF
TRBJ2-7 | TRBV11-2 | . | . | 13 | TGTGCCAGCAGCTCGGCCGGACTCGACGAGCAGTACTTC | CASSSAGLDEQYF
TRBJ2-3 | TRBV4-1 | TRBD2 | once | 16 | TGCGCCAGCAGCCAAGAATTCGCGGGGGGAACAGATACGCAGTATTTT | CASSQEFAGGTDTQYF
TRBJ2-1 | TRBV7-6 | . | . | 17 | TGTGCCAGCAGCTTATGGGACGGTCTTAACCATCGGAATGAGCAGTTCTTC | CASSLWDGLNHRNEQFF
TRBJ2-7 | TRBV29-1 | . | . | 12 | TGCAGCGTTGAAGATAAACTTACCGAGCAGTACTTC | CSVEDKLTEQYF
TRBJ2-5 | TRBV27 | TRBD1 | . | 14 | TGTGCCAGCAGTCCCGGGACAGAGGCCTACGGGCAGTACTTC | CASSPGTEAYGQYF
TRBJ2-2 | TRBV12-3/TRBV12-4 | TRBD1 | . | 13 | TGTGCCAGCATGACAGGGGCGACCGGGGAGCTGTTTTTT | CASMTGATGELFF
TRBJ2-5 | TRBV5-5 | . | once | 13 | TGTGCCAGCAGCCTGCCCCAGGGTCGGGAGCAGTACTTC | CASSLPQGREQYF
TRBJ1-2 | TRBV5-1 | . | . | 13 | TGCGCCAGCAGCCGTTTCGAGGGGCAGGGCTACACCTTC | CASSRFEGQGYTF
TRBJ1-4 | TRBV4-1 | . | . | 17 | TGCGCCAGCAGCCAAGTTTTAGAGGGGCAGGGCCCAGAAAAACTGTTTTTT | CASSQVLEGQGPEKLFF
TRBJ1-6 | TRBV4-1 | . | few | 15 | TGCGCCAGCAGCCAGGCCCAAATGCGTAATTCACCCCTCCACTTT | CASSQAQMRNSPLHF
TRBJ1-2 | TRBV20-1 | . | . | 15 | TGCAGTGCTAACCCTCGTTCGGCGACTAACTATGGCTACACCTTC | CSANPRSATNYGYTF
TRBJ2-1 | TRBV4-2 | TRBD2 | many | 17 | TGTGCCAGCAGCCAAGATAGGTGGGACTACCTATACAATGAGCAGTTCTTC | CASSQDRWDYLYNEQFF
TRBJ1-1 | TRBV6-1 | TRBD1 | . | 17 | TGTGCCAGCAGCGGGACAGGCTATACCCCTATGAACACTGAAGCTTTCTTT | CASSGTGYTPMNTEAFF
TRBJ1-5 | TRBV12-3/TRBV12-4 | TRBD1 | once | 17 | TGTGCCAGCAGTTCCACGGACGGGGGGACAGGGAATCAGCCCCAGCATTTT | CASSSTDGGTGNQPQHF
TRBJ2-5 | TRBV20-1 | . | . | 12 | TGCAGTGCTAGAGCCCGGCAGGAGACCCAGTACTTC | CSARARQETQYF
TRBJ2-3 | TRBV7-2 | . | . | 14 | TGTGCCAGCAGCATATCAAGGGACGCAGATACGCAGTATTTT | CASSISRDADTQYF
TRBJ1-4 | TRBV15 | . | few | 15 | TGTGCCACCAGCAGAGATCCCCAAGTGGGTGAAAAACTGTTTTTT | CATSRDPQVGEKLFF
TRBJ2-3 | TRBV29-1 | TRBD2 | few | 15 | TGCAGCGTTGAAGATAGGGGCGGGGGGACAGATACGCAGTATTTT | CSVEDRGGGTDTQYF
TRBJ2-7 | TRBV7-9 | TRBD2 | . | 16 | TGTGCCAGCAGTGTCAACTCGAGACTAGCGGGGAACGAGCAGTACTTC | CASSVNSRLAGNEQYF
TRBJ2-7 | TRBV6-5 | . | few | 14 | TGTGCCAGCTCGTTGTCGGCGGACTCCTACGAGCAGTACTTC | CASSLSADSYEQYF
TRBJ2-3 | TRBV9 | TRBD2 | . | 19 | TGTGCCAGCAGCGTAGCTACGGGACTAGCGGCTGGGAGGACAGATACGCAGTATTTT | CASSVATGLAAGRTDTQYF
TRBJ2-7 | TRBV7-9 | . | . | 12 | TGTGCCAGCAGGTCAGACCATACCGAGCAGTACTTC | CASRSDHTEQYF